The clone carrying this T cell receptor beta chain was seen many times. The data were taken from a study of CD8 T cells in ankylosing spondylitis. After removal of 3 bases from V and 0 bases from J, the junction contained 7 bases not matched to a gene. The germline V gene encodes CDR1 LGHNA and CDR2 YSLEER. The CDR3 is made up of 18 amino acids. TCRdb re-derived calls from the 5' RACE reads in MiXCR, one entry per CDR3 protein. The sample includes fewer than 200,000 distinct CDR3 sequences, 18% of them seen just once. The V call is TRBV4-3, the J call TRBJ2-1, with TRBD2 matching over 11 bases. Input material: blood, either unsorted or a sorted T cell fraction (not recorded which). The TCR sequence derives from a male donor under 30 with ankylosing spondylitis or in good health (not recorded which). CDR3 loop: CASSHGASGRPSYNEQFF. The CDR3 DNA follows: TGCGCCAGCAGCCATGGGGCTAGCGGGAGGCCCTCCTACAATGAGCAGTTCTTC.